This TCR beta chain was recorded in a study of shared clonotypes between healthy human individuals. This clone was detected a few times. Its cognate antigen is unknown. The protocol was immunoSEQ multiplex PCR, while the TCRdb copy is restricted to in-frame clones and leaves out a portion. The profile shows a few million clones, more than 90% of them singletons. Study findings and constraints: Among donors, sharing of clonotypes was expected to be affected by sequencing depth.

The V end lost 6 bases, the J end lost 1 base, and 9 bases lay between the germline ends. The germline V gene has CDR1 MNHEY and CDR2 SVGAGI. This CDR3 is built from 13 residues. This TCR came from a man aged 18-30 years in good health. Sequencing input: naive CD4+ T cells sorted from blood. Subset here: CD45RA+ positively selected. The chain is built from TRBV6-5 and TRBJ1-1; D might be TRBD1 (5 bases). CDR3 DNA sequence: TGTGCCAGCAGGCAAGGACAGAACACTGAAGCTTTCTTT. This translates into CASRQGQNTEAFF.